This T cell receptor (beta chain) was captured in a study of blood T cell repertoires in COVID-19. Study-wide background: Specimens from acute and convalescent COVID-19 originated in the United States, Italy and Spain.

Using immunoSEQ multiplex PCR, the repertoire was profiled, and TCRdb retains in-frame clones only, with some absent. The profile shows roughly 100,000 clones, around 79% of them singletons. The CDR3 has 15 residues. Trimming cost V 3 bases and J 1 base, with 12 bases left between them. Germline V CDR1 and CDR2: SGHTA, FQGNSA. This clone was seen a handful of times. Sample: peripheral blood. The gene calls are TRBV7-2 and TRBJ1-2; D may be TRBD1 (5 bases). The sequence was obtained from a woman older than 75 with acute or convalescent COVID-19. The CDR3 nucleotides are TGTGCCAGCAGCTTCGGACAACGGATTAACTATGGCTACACCTTC. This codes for CASSFGQRINYGYTF.